These 6 T cell receptor beta chains were all obtained from the same sample, sequenced in a study of T cell clones after liver transplantation. Here immunoSEQ multiplex PCR was the method, and the copy in TCRdb shows in-frame clones only, minus some. The sample holds 24,000 or so clones; roughly 69% are singletons and the top ten take around 2.9%. The source was CD4+ T cells from blood, collected before liver transplant. The receptors derive from a human donor who received a liver transplant.

This clone was seen a handful of times. The genes are TRBV11-2 and TRBJ2-5, with 8 bases aligning to TRBD2. The CDR3 is 17 residues long. V shed 0 bases, J shed 2 bases, and the junction held 8 bases outside the gene matches. Per the germline V gene, CDR1 is SGHAT and CDR2 is FQNNGV. CDR3 nucleotides: TGTGCCAGCAGCTTAGAAGCTTTGGCGGGAGGACAAGAGACCCAGTACTTC. Amino acids: CASSLEALAGGQETQYF.

This chain connects TRBV11-3 to TRBJ2-3; TRBD2 is a possible D gene (6 bases). This CDR3 region has 15 residues. V shed 3 bases and J shed 2 bases, with 12 bases lying between them. Germline CDR1 reads SGHNT; CDR2 reads YENEEA. CDR3: CASSLDGGFTDTQYF. CDR3 coding DNA: TGTGCCAGCAGCTTGGACGGAGGGTTCACAGATACGCAGTATTTT.

This chain joins TRBV7-2 and TRBJ1-2; D is uncertain. This CDR3 comprises 11 residues. Germline CDR1 and CDR2: SGHTA and FQGNSA. The V end was cut by 5 bases, the J end by 8 bases, with 9 bases between. This CDR3 is CASSEQVGYTF. CDR3 coding DNA: TGTGCCAGCAGCGAGCAGGTGGGCTACACCTTC.

The gene calls are TRBV2 and TRBJ1-3; 8 bases line up with TRBD1. The CDR3 spans 13 residues. The germline V gene encodes CDR1 SNHLY and CDR2 FYNNEI. V was clipped by 9 bases and J by 0 bases; unmatched bases: 1. This CDR3 is CARDRDSGNTIYF. The CDR3, as DNA: TGTGCCAGGGACAGGGACTCTGGAAACACCATATATTTT.

The CDR3 loop is CASSPRLRTGELFF. CDR3 coding DNA: TGTGCCAGTAGTCCCCGTCTACGCACCGGGGAGCTGTTTTTT. The chain links TRBV19 to TRBJ2-2; D unresolved. The V gene lost 5 bases and the J gene lost 4 bases, with 11 bases spanning the gap. This CDR3 has 14 amino acids. Germline V gene data show CDR1 as LNHDA and CDR2 as SQIVND (reference sequence).

The chain joins TRBV5-4 to TRBJ1-4; 8 bases align to TRBD1. Germline CDR1 reads SGHNT; CDR2 reads YYREEE (reference sequence). The CDR3 covers 14 residues. Losses at the gene ends were 4 bases for V and 7 bases for J; bases not matched to a gene: 6. Here the CDR3 reads CASSQQGASEKLFF. The CDR3 DNA follows: TGTGCCAGCAGCCAGCAGGGGGCGAGTGAAAAACTGTTTTTT.